This TCR beta chain was recorded in a study of T cell responses to AZD1222 COVID-19 vaccine. Whole-study findings and limits: The CD4 TCRs associated with vaccination extended across spike and predominated at 160-218 and 743-854. It was only six AZD1222 recipients who were seropositive at baseline.

This clone was seen a single time. The antigen is not known. Sequenced by immunoSEQ multiplex PCR; TCRdb stores in-frame clones only, minus some. The table shows approximately 110,000 clones, with 85% occurring only once. CDR3 size: 15 residues. CDR1 is SGHNT, CDR2 YYREEE, per germline (reference sequence). The V gene end was trimmed by 1 base and the J gene end by 3 bases; junction bases not matched to a gene: 5. This sample comprised peripheral blood, obtained 28 days after the second AZD1222 dose. The V and J genes are TRBV5-4 and TRBJ1-1; 8 nucleotides align to TRBD1. The receptor's source is an adult who received the AZD1222 COVID-19 vaccine. CDR3 in amino acids: CASSLPDRVDTEAFF. The CDR3 DNA is TGTGCCAGCAGCTTGCCGGACAGGGTGGACACTGAAGCTTTCTTT.